This T cell receptor (beta chain) was sequenced during a study of T-cell reconstitution after alpha-beta-depleted transplantation in children. Library preparation (for TCRbeta) was performed with unique molecular identifiers. TCRdb reprocessed the PCR reads via MiXCR and lists one record per CDR3 protein. The data show roughly 170,000 distinct CDR3 sequences, roughly 6.8% seen once. This clonotype was recorded at least ten times. Germline V gene sequence: CDR1 MGHRA, CDR2 YSYEKL. This CDR3 contains 16 residues. Trimming took 4 bases from V and 2 from J; bases not matched to a gene: 6. The receptor was derived from a human donor who donated a stem cell graft to a child with Wiskott-Aldrich syndrome. The starting material was PBMCs from the stem cell graft donor, obtained from the stem cell graft. This sequence joins TRBV4-1 and TRBJ2-2; 8 bases fit TRBD1. The CDR3, as DNA: TGCGCCAGCAGCCGTGGGACAGGCTCAAACACCGGGGAGCTGTTTTTT. Translation: CASSRGTGSNTGELFF.